The source of this T cell receptor beta chain is a study of shared clonotypes between healthy human individuals. Study observations and caveats: Estimated richness was generally greater in naive than memory subsets.

Here immunoSEQ multiplex PCR was the method, and the copy in TCRdb shows in-frame clones only, minus some. The data contain about 680,000 clones, 73% of them singletons. For this clone: The antigen remains undetermined.

The sample comprised memory CD4+ T cells sorted from blood. The subset here: CD45RA-negative fraction. This TCR was recovered from a woman aged 30 to 39 in good health.

CDR3 protein: CASSTKQATSGANVLTF. The DNA for the CDR3 is TGTGCCAGCAGTACTAAACAGGCAACTTCTGGGGCCAACGTCCTGACTTTC. The genes are TRBV7-9 and TRBJ2-6; D might be TRBD1 (5 bases). From germline, CDR1 is SEHNR and CDR2 FQNEAQ (reference sequence). This CDR3 is built from 17 residues. The ends were cut back, 6 bases at V and 1 base at J, with 16 bases in the middle. The full variable domain, with the rest looked up from reference TRBV7-9 and TRBJ2-6, is DTGVSQNPRHKITKRGQNVTFRCDPISEHNRLYWYRQTLGQGPEFLTYFQNEAQLEKSRLLSDRFSAERPKGSFSTLEIQRTEQGDSAMYLCASSTKQATSGANVLTFGAGSRLTVL.